The sequence of this T cell receptor beta chain was determined in a study of T-cell memory formation after mild COVID-19. This CDR3 is 15 amino acids long. Trimming took off 3 bases at V and 1 base at J, with 9 bases between the two ends. TCRdb reprocessed the 5' RACE reads via MiXCR and lists one record per CDR3 protein. This sample has approximately 580,000 distinct CDR3 sequences, with around 21% found just once. This clonotype was picked up a small number of times. Sequenced material: PBMCs or a T cell subset sorted from them (not recorded which). The chain is built from TRBV12-3 or TRBV12-4 and TRBJ2-2; D might be TRBD1 (5 bases). This TCR was recovered from an adult woman who had mild COVID-19 (a few samples of this study predate the infection). Cell type and time point are not known. The CDR3 nucleotides read TGTGCCAGCAGTTTTGCCCAGGGGAACACCGGGGAGCTGTTTTTT. It translates to CASSFAQGNTGELFF.